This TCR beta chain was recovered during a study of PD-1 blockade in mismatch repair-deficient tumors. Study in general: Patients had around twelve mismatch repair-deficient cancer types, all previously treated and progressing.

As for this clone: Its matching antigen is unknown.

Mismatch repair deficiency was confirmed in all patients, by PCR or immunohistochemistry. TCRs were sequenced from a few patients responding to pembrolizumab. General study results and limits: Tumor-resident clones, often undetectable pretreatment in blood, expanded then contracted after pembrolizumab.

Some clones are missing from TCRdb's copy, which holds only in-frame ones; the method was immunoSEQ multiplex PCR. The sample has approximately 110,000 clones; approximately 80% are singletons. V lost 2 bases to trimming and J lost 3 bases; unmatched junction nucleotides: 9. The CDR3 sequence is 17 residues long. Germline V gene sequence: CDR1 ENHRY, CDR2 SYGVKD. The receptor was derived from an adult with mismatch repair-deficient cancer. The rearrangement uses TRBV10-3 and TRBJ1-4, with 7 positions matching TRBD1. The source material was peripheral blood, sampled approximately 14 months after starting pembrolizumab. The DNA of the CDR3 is TGTGCCATCAGTGAGCGAGGGACAGCACCACCTAATGAAAAACTGTTTTTT. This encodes CAISERGTAPPNEKLFF.